This entry lists 27 T cell receptor beta chains sequenced from one sample in a study of T cell responses to AZD1222 COVID-19 vaccine. Measured with immunoSEQ multiplex PCR; TCRdb has only the in-frame clones, and not every one. Of some 90,000 clones in the sample, about 89% are singletons; the top ten hold 4% to 5%. The sequencing here drew on peripheral blood, taken 28 days after the second AZD1222 dose. Every receptor here comes from an adult who received the AZD1222 COVID-19 vaccine.

This chain uses TRBV2 with TRBJ1-1, with 8 bases matching TRBD1. Germline assignment: CDR1 SNHLY and CDR2 FYNNEI. The CDR3 has 13 residues. The junction had 5 bases not matched to a gene; V was cut back by 6 bases and J by 5 bases. DNA of the CDR3: TGTGCCAGCAGCCTCAGGGGGCGAACTGAAGCTTTCTTT. It is translated as CASSLRGRTEAFF.

This chain links TRBV3-1 (or the pseudogene TRBV3-2) with TRBJ1-1, with TRBD1 matching 7 bases. The CDR3 consists of 14 residues. V was clipped by 4 bases and J by 5 bases; unmatched bases: 7. The V gene's germline CDR1 is LGHDT and CDR2 YNNKEL (reference sequence). The CDR3 reads CASSRQGSGTEAFF. In nucleotides, the CDR3 is TGTGCCAGCAGCCGACAGGGTTCGGGGACTGAAGCTTTCTTT.

The chain has TRBV2 and TRBJ2-4; D unresolved. V was cut by 8 bases and J by 0 bases, with 14 bases left in between. Per germline, CDR1 SNHLY and CDR2 FYNNEI. The CDR3 has 15 amino acids. CDR3 DNA: TGTGCCAGCGCAGATCCCCCTTCAGCCAAAAACATTCAGTACTTC. It translates to CASADPPSAKNIQYF.

The chain couples TRBV20-1 to TRBJ2-5; unclear D gene. V was shortened by 6 bases and J by 5 bases, with 10 bases between the two germline ends. Germline V gives CDR1 DFQATT, CDR2 SNEGSKA (reference sequence). The length of the CDR3 is 11 residues. CDR3 sequence (DNA): TGCAGTGCGACAATGAGCGAGACCCAGTACTTC. Residues: CSATMSETQYF.

The chain employs TRBV7-2 and TRBJ1-2; 9 positions match TRBD1. V dropped 5 bases and J dropped 0; count of bases not matched to a gene: 7. Germline CDR1 SGHTA, CDR2 FQGNSA. CDR3 length: 16 residues. CDR3 nucleotide sequence: TGTGCCAGCAGCCCGGGACAGGGTAGGACTAACTATGGCTACACCTTC. It yields the protein CASSPGQGRTNYGYTF.

This clone is a singleton in its sample. V gene TRBV6-5 combines with J gene TRBJ1-1, with D perhaps matching TRBD1 (5 bases). Trimming took off 2 bases at V and 3 bases at J, with 16 bases between the two ends. Germline CDR1 is MNHEY and CDR2 is SVGAGI. The CDR3 runs to 16 residues. CDR3 nucleotide sequence: TGTGCCAGCAGTTACGGACAACAGAATAGGGACACTGAAGCTTTCTTT. Its protein is CASSYGQQNRDTEAFF.

The chain employs TRBV3-1 (or the pseudogene TRBV3-2) and TRBJ1-3; no firm D call. Per the germline V gene, CDR1 is LGHDT and CDR2 is YNNKEL (reference sequence). This CDR3 spans 13 amino acids. Between the trimmed V and J ends, which lost 3 bases and 3 bases, there was a span of 6 bases. The CDR3 spells CASSQSSGNTIYF. For the CDR3, the DNA is TGTGCCAGCAGCCAGAGCAGTGGAAACACCATATATTTT.

This rearrangement joins TRBV7-8 to TRBJ1-5; weak D call: TRBD1 (5 bases). The germline V gene has CDR1 SGHVS and CDR2 FQNEAQ. The CDR3 extends over 13 amino acids. V was shortened by 5 bases and J by 4 bases, with 9 bases between the two germline ends. This CDR3 reads CASSPDSNQPQHF. The CDR3 DNA reads as TGTGCCAGCAGCCCTGACAGTAATCAGCCCCAGCATTTT. Using reference TRBV7-8 and TRBJ1-5 for the parts outside the CDR3, the full variable domain is GAGVSQSPRYKVAKRGQDVALRCDPISGHVSLFWYQQALGQGPEFLTYFQNEAQLDKSGLPSDRFFAERPEGSVSTLKIQRTQQEDSAVYLCASSPDSNQPQHFGDGTRLSIL.

The V call is TRBV4-2, the J call TRBJ1-6; 7 bases map to TRBD1. With V trimmed by 4 bases and J by 6 bases, 3 bases remained unmatched. Looked up from germline, CDR1 is LGHNA and CDR2 is YNFKEQ. The CDR3 spans 14 residues. CDR3 DNA sequence: TGTGCCAGCAGCCGGGACAGCCTTAATTCACCCCTCCACTTT. Amino acid sequence: CASSRDSLNSPLHF.

A single count supports this clone. The chain joins TRBV27 to TRBJ2-3; 10 bases are a match to TRBD2. This CDR3 has 16 residues. Trimming removed 5 bases from V and 0 bases from J; junction bases left unmatched: 5. The germline V gene encodes CDR1 MNHEY and CDR2 SMNVEV (reference sequence). The CDR3 region is CASSPLLAGSTDTQYF. CDR3 DNA: TGTGCCAGCAGTCCGCTACTAGCGGGGAGCACAGATACGCAGTATTTT.

The rearrangement joins TRBV2 to TRBJ1-5, with D possibly being TRBD1 (5 bases). Germline loops: CDR1 SNHLY, CDR2 FYNNEI. The CDR3 is made up of 14 amino acids. V gave up 2 bases and J gave up 7 bases, with 12 bases separating them. CDR3 protein: CASSEFQGSQPQHF. The CDR3 DNA reads TGTGCCAGCAGTGAATTCCAGGGCAGCCAGCCCCAGCATTTT.

The chain links TRBV15 to TRBJ1-1, with 7 bases identical to TRBD1. This CDR3 spans 14 amino acids. Per the germline V gene, CDR1 is LNHNV and CDR2 is YYDKDF (reference sequence). With V trimmed by 1 base and J by 8 bases, 7 bases remained unmatched. CDR3 nucleotides: TGTGCCACCAGCAGAGGCGAGAGGACAGGAGAAGCTTTCTTT. Translating gives CATSRGERTGEAFF. Variable domain in full (rest from reference TRBV15 and TRBJ1-1): DAMVIQNPRYQVTQFGKPVTLSCSQTLNHNVMYWYQQKSSQAPKLLFHYYDKDFNNEADTPDNFQSRRPNTSFCFLDIRSPGLGDTAMYLCATSRGERTGEAFFGQGTRLTVV.

The CDR3 DNA reads TGTGCCAGCTCATACGACGGGACTAGCGCGGAGACCCAGTACTTC. This translates into CASSYDGTSAETQYF. The chain uses TRBV18 and TRBJ2-5; the match to TRBD2 covers 10 bases. The trim removed 5 bases at V and 5 bases at J, leaving 8 bases unmatched. CDR3 length: 15 residues. Germline CDR1 is KGHSH and CDR2 is LQKENI.

The chain uses TRBV3-1 (or the pseudogene TRBV3-2) and TRBJ2-3, with 10 bases identical to TRBD2. The CDR3 covers 14 residues. Looked up from germline, CDR1 is LGHDT and CDR2 is YNNKEL (reference sequence). V lost 6 bases and J lost 4; bases outside the gene matches: 4. DNA for the CDR3: TGTGCCAGCAGGAGCGGGGGGGCCCCAGATACGCAGTATTTT. Its translation: CASRSGGAPDTQYF.

Note on this clone: This specimen includes other DNA sequences encoding the same CDR3. This chain links TRBV6-6 with TRBJ1-2; TRBD1 might be the D (5 bases). Trimming cost V 2 bases and J 2 bases, with 6 bases left between them. The CDR3 is made up of 13 amino acids. Per germline, CDR1 MNHNY and CDR2 SVGAGI (reference sequence). The CDR3 protein is CASSYDSNYGYTF. In DNA, the CDR3 is TGTGCCAGCAGTTACGACAGCAACTATGGCTACACCTTC.

J is TRBJ2-1 and V is TRBV20-1, with a weak D call TRBD2 (5 bases). Trimming left V 5 bases short and J 6 bases short, with 8 bases between. Germline-derived CDR1 and CDR2 are DFQATT and SNEGSKA (reference sequence). This CDR3 region has 11 residues. The CDR3 sequence is CSAGLGNEQFF. CDR3 in DNA: TGCAGTGCTGGACTGGGCAATGAGCAGTTCTTC.

A few counts support this clone. CDR3 nucleotides: TGTGCCAGCAGTGAAGCAGGACAGGGGGCGACCGTCTATGGCTACACCTTC. As protein: CASSEAGQGATVYGYTF. The J gene is TRBJ1-2, the V gene TRBV6-1; 11 bases line up with TRBD1. The V gene end was trimmed by 0 bases and the J gene end by 4 bases; junction bases not matched to a gene: 7. The length of the CDR3 is 17 residues. Germline V gives CDR1 MNHNS, CDR2 SASEGT.

The V call is TRBV6-4, the J call TRBJ1-2; a possible D gene is TRBD1 (5 bases). CDR3 length equals 13 residues. V was pared by 2 bases and J by 8 bases, with 12 bases between. The V gene's germline CDR1 is MRHNA and CDR2 SNTAGT. CDR3 protein: CASSDRGEGGYTF. The CDR3 DNA sequence: TGTGCCAGCAGTGACCGGGGGGAAGGAGGCTACACCTTC.

The chain is built from TRBV5-1 and TRBJ1-1, with TRBD1 as a possible D gene (5 bases). The CDR3 is 15 residues long. The V gene lost 4 bases and the J gene lost 0 bases, with 13 bases spanning the gap. Germline V gives CDR1 SGHRS, CDR2 YFSETQ. The CDR3: CASSQTDTMNTEAFF. Written as DNA, the CDR3 is TGCGCCAGCAGCCAGACGGACACCATGAACACTGAAGCTTTCTTT.

CDR3 DNA: TGTGCCAGCAGTTTACAGTTGAACACTGAAGCTTTCTTT. Its translation is CASSLQLNTEAFF. The chain uses TRBV12-3 or TRBV12-4 and TRBJ1-1, with D uncertain. V was shortened by 2 bases and J by 0 bases, with 4 bases between the two germline ends. The CDR3 spans 13 residues.

Concerning this clone itself: The same CDR3 is also encoded by other DNA sequences in this sample. CDR3 amino acids: CASSPGTSSGNTIYF. In DNA form, the CDR3 reads TGCGCCAGCAGCCCGGGGACTTCCTCTGGAAACACCATATATTTT. The genes are TRBV5-1 and TRBJ1-3, with D perhaps matching TRBD1 (5 bases). Germline CDR1 SGHRS, CDR2 YFSETQ. Trimming removed 4 bases at V and 0 bases at J, with 11 bases between. The CDR3 runs to 15 residues. The variable domain in full, completed from reference TRBV5-1 and TRBJ1-3, reads KAGVTQTPRYLIKTRGQQVTLSCSPISGHRSVSWYQQTPGQGLQFLFEYFSETQRNKGNFPGRFSGRQFSNSRSEMNVSTLELGDSALYLCASSPGTSSGNTIYFGEGSWLTVV.

The chain combines TRBV7-3 with TRBJ2-2; TRBD2 is a possible D gene (7 bases). The V end was cut by 5 bases, the J end by 0 bases, with 10 bases between. Germline values: CDR1 SGHTA, CDR2 FQGTGA. The CDR3 has 15 residues. The CDR3 DNA is TGTGCCAGCAGCCCCGGGGGGCCGAACACCGGGGAGCTGTTTTTT. Its translation: CASSPGGPNTGELFF.

This sequence joins TRBV5-1 and TRBJ2-7; TRBD2 is a possible D gene (5 bases). V gave up 3 bases and J gave up 1 base, with 14 bases separating them. Germline loops: CDR1 SGHRS, CDR2 YFSETQ. The CDR3 has 15 amino acids. The CDR3 DNA sequence: TGCGCCAGCAGCTCTCTCCCGGGGAAGTCCTACGAGCAGTACTTC. This codes for CASSSLPGKSYEQYF.

The chain joins TRBV18 to TRBJ2-7, with 10 bases lining up with TRBD1. V lost 3 bases to trimming and J lost 3 bases; unmatched junction nucleotides: 2. Germline V gene data show CDR1 as KGHSH and CDR2 as LQKENI. The CDR3 spans 14 residues. This CDR3 reads CASSPGQGVYEQYF. The CDR3 region has the DNA TGTGCCAGCTCACCTGGACAGGGGGTCTACGAGCAGTACTTC.

The chain has TRBV28 and TRBJ1-1; D not certain. The CDR3 spans 13 residues. Trimming pared 6 bases from V and 3 bases from J, leaving 11 bases between. Germline assignment: CDR1 MDHEN and CDR2 SYDVKM. CDR3 DNA sequence: TGTGCCAGCAGCCTTAATGGGGACACTGAAGCTTTCTTT. This sequence encodes CASSLNGDTEAFF.

V is TRBV7-2 and J is TRBJ2-5; D is ambiguous. Germline V lookup: CDR1 SGHTA, CDR2 FQGNSA. The germline V and J ends were trimmed by 5 bases and 5 bases, with 21 bases remaining between them. This CDR3 has 16 amino acids. CDR3 in amino acids: CASSRPRVTQAETQYF. The CDR3 DNA reads as TGTGCCAGCAGCCGCCCCCGGGTCACCCAGGCGGAGACCCAGTACTTC.

The genes are TRBV7-3 and TRBJ2-5; 11 bases are shared with TRBD1. The germline V gene encodes CDR1 SGHTA and CDR2 FQGTGA. The V gene end was trimmed by 3 bases and the J gene end by 4 bases; junction bases not matched to a gene: 4. This CDR3 contains 15 residues. The CDR3 reads CASSLGQGGPETQYF. The CDR3 DNA follows: TGTGCCAGCAGCTTGGGACAGGGGGGCCCAGAGACCCAGTACTTC.